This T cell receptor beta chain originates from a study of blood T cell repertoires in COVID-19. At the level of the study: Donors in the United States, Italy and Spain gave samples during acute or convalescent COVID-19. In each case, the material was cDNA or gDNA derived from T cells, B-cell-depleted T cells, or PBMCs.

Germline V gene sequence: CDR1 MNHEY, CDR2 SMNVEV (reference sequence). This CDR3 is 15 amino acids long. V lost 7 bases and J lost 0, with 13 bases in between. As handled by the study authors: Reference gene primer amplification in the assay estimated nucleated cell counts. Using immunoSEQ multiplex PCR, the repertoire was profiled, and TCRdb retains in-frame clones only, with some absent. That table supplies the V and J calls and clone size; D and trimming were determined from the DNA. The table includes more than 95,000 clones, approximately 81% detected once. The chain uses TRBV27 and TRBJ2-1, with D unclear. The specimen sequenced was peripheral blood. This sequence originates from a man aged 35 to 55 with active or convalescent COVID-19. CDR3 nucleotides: TGTGCCAGCATCCCCACACAGAGCTCCTACAATGAGCAGTTCTTC. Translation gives CASIPTQSSYNEQFF.